This TCR beta chain was documented in a study of PD-L1 blockade in urothelial cancer. Whole-study context: Blood-derived samples held a median around 130,000 T cells. Study outcomes and limitations: Expansion of tumor-associated blood clones at 3 weeks was greater in durable-benefit patients.

Libraries were prepared by immunoSEQ multiplex PCR; TCRdb keeps only in-frame clonotypes and omits some of them. This table has about 91,000 clones, 70% to 90% appearing once. V was clipped by 6 bases and J by 0 bases; unmatched bases: 8. Germline V lookup: CDR1 MNHNY, CDR2 SVGAGI (reference sequence). This CDR3 is 16 amino acids long. Concerning this clone itself: Antigen: not known.

Time point denoted: peripheral blood 6 weeks after treatment start. Pretreatment sampling and on-treatment sampling together yielded between 1 and 8 samples for each patient. The sequences come from PBMCs, collected around atezolizumab (anti-PD-L1) treatment. The clonotype was recovered from a man in his 70s with urothelial cancer. The chain combines TRBV6-6 with TRBJ1-5; 7 bases fit TRBD1. The CDR3 spells CASSQRQGDSNQPQHF. The CDR3 nucleotides read TGTGCCAGCAGCCAACGACAGGGAGATAGCAATCAGCCCCAGCATTTT.